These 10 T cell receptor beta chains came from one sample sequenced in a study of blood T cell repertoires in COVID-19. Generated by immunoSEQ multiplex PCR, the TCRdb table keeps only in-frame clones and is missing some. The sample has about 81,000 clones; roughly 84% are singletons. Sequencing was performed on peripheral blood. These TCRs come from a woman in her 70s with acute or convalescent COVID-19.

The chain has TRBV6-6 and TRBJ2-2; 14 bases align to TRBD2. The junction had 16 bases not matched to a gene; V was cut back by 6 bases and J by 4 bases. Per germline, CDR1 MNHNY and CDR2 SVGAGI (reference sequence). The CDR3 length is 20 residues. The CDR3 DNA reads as TGTGCCAGCAGCCCAAGGAGACTAGCGGGAGGGCCGGGAGGCACCGGGGAGCTGTTTTTT. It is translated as CASSPRRLAGGPGGTGELFF.

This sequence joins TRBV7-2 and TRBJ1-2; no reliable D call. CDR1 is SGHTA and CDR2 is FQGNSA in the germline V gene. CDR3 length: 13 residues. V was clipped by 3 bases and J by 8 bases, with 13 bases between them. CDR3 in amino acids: CASSFQKNSGYTF. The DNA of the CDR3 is TGTGCCAGCAGCTTTCAGAAAAACAGCGGCTACACCTTC.

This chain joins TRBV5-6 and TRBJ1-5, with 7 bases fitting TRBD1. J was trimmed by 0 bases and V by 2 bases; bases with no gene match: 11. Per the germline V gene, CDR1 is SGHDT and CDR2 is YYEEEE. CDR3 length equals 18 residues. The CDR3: CASSLGGTASHSNQPQHF. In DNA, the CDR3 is TGTGCCAGCAGCTTAGGCGGGACAGCGAGCCATAGCAATCAGCCCCAGCATTTT.

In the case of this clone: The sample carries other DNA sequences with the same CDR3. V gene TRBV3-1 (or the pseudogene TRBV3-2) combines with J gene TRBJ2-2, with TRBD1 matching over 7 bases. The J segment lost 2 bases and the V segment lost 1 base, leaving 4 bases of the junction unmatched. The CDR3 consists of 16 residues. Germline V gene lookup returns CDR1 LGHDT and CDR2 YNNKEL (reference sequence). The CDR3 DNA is TGTGCCAGCAGCCAAGGTACAGGGGCCAACACCGGGGAGCTGTTTTTT. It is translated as CASSQGTGANTGELFF.

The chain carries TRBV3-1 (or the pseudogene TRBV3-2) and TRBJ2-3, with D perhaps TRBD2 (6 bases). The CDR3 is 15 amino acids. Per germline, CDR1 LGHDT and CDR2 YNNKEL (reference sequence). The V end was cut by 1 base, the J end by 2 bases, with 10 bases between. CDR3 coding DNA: TGTGCCAGCAGCCAAGGATTAGCGGACACAGATACGCAGTATTTT. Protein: CASSQGLADTDTQYF.

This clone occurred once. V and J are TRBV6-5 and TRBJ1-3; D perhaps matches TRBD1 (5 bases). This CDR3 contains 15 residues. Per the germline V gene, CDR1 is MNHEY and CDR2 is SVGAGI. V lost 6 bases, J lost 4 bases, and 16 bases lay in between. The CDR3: CASRPSGGRGNTIYF. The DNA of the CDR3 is TGTGCCAGCAGGCCGTCCGGGGGGAGGGGAAACACCATATATTTT.

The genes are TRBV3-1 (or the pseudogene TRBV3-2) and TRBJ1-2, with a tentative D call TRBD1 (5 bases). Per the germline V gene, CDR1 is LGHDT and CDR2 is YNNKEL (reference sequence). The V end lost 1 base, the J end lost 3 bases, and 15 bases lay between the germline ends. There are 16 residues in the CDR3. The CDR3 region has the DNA TGTGCCAGCAGCCAAGGCGCCCCGGGGGGACACTATGGCTACACCTTC. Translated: CASSQGAPGGHYGYTF.

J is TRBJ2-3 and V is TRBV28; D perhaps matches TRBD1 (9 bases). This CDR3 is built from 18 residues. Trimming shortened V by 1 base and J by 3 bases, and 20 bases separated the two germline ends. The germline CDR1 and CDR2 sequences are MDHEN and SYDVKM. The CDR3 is CASSLLGLGTGFTDTQYF. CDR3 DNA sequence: TGTGCCAGCAGTTTATTGGGACTAGGGACAGGGTTTACAGATACGCAGTATTTT.

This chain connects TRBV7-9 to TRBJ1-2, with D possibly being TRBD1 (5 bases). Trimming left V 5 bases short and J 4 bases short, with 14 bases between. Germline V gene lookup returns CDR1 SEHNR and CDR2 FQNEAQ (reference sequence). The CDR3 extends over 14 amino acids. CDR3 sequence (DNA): TGTGCCAGCAGCCCAAATCGGGGGGGCTATGGCTACACCTTC. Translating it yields CASSPNRGGYGYTF.

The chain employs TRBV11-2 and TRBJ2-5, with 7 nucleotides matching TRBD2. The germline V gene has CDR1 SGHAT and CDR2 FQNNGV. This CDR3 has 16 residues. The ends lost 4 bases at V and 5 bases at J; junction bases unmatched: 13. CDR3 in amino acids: CASSSVLGLVGETQYF. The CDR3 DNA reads TGTGCCAGCAGCTCGGTGCTCGGACTAGTAGGGGAGACCCAGTACTTC.